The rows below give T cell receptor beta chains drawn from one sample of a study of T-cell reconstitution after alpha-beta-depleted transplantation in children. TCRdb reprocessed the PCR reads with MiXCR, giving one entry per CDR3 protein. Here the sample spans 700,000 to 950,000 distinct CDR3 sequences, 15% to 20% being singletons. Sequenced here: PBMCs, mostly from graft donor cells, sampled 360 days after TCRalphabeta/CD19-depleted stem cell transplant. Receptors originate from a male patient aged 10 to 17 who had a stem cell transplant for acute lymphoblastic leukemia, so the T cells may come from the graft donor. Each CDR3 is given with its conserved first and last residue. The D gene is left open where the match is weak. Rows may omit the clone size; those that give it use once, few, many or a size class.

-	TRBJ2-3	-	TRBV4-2	CASSQVGFEVGPFPDTQYF	TGTGCCAGCAGCCAAGTCGGCTTTGAAGTTGGACCCTTCCCAGATACGCAGTATTTT
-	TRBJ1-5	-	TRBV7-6	CASSTAGEPQHF	TGTGCCAGCAGCACGGCCGGGGAGCCCCAGCATTTT
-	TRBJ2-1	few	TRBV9	CASSVAGDSYNEQFF	TGTGCCAGCAGCGTAGCGGGAGACTCCTACAATGAGCAGTTCTTC
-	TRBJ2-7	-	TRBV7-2	CASSSRRLSYEQYF	TGTGCCAGCAGCTCACGCCGCCTTTCCTACGAGCAGTACTTC
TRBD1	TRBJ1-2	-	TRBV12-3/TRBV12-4	CASSLVDRGGSYGYTF	TGTGCCAGCAGTTTAGTCGACAGGGGAGGCTCTTATGGCTACACCTTC
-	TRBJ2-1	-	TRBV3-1	CASSQDLNEQFF	TGTGCCAGCAGCCAAGATCTCAATGAGCAGTTCTTC
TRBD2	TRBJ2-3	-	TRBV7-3	CASSLQVAGGQDTQYF	TGTGCCAGCAGCCTACAGGTAGCGGGAGGTCAAGATACGCAGTATTTT
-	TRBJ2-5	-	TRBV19	CASSIREGGQETQYF	TGTGCCAGTAGTATCAGGGAAGGCGGGCAAGAGACCCAGTACTTC
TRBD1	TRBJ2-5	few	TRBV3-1	CASSQEGEGDRAKTQYF	TGTGCCAGCAGCCAAGAGGGGGAGGGGGACAGGGCAAAGACCCAGTACTTC
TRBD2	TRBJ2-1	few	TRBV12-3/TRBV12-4	CASSFRLAIEQFF	TGTGCCAGCAGTTTTAGACTAGCGATTGAGCAGTTCTTC
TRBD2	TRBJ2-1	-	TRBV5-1	CASSLGTRFDNEQFF	TGCGCCAGCAGCCTAGGGACTAGATTCGACAATGAGCAGTTCTTC
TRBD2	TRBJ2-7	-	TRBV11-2	CASSIGAIAGSLSYEQYF	TGTGCCAGCAGCATAGGGGCCATAGCGGGGTCCCTTTCCTACGAGCAGTACTTC
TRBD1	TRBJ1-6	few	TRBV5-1	CASSSGQLGSYNSPLHF	TGCGCCAGCAGCTCGGGACAGCTCGGCTCCTATAATTCACCCCTCCACTTT
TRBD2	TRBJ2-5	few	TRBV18	CASSPFTGGETQYF	TGTGCCAGCTCACCATTTACGGGAGGAGAGACCCAGTACTTC
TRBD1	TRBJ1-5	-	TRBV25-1	CARQVEQGRPYSNQPQHF	TGTGCCAGACAGGTGGAACAGGGGCGACCTTATAGCAATCAGCCCCAGCATTTT
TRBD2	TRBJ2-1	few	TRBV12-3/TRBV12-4	CASSDRDYYNEQFF	TGTGCCAGCAGTGACCGGGACTACTACAATGAGCAGTTCTTC
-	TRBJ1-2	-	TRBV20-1	CSARDGGVNYGYTF	TGCAGTGCTAGAGACGGCGGGGTTAACTATGGCTACACCTTC
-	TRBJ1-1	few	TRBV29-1	CSVEVGVRTEAFF	TGCAGCGTTGAAGTCGGGGTACGGACTGAAGCTTTCTTT
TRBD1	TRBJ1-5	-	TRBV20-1	CSARDQGRGSNQPQHF	TGCAGTGCTAGAGATCAGGGCAGGGGGAGCAATCAGCCCCAGCATTTT
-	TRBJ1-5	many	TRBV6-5	CASSFRDGNQPQHF	TGTGCCAGCAGTTTCCGGGACGGCAATCAGCCCCAGCATTTT
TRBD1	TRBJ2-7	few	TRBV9	CASSVGQGAGEQYF	TGTGCCAGCAGCGTGGGACAGGGGGCAGGTGAGCAGTACTTC
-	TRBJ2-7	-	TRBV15	CATSRSTGIRSYEQYF	TGTGCCACCAGCAGATCTACAGGGATCCGCTCCTACGAGCAGTACTTC
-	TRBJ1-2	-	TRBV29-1	CSVEWDYGYTF	TGCAGCGTTGAGTGGGACTATGGCTACACCTTC
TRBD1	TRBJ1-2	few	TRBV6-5	CASSSLDRGVYGYTF	TGTGCCAGCAGTTCATTGGACAGGGGGGTCTATGGCTACACCTTC
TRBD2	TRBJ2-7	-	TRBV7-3	CASTYTSGSYEQYF	TGTGCCAGCACTTATACTAGCGGGAGTTACGAGCAGTACTTC
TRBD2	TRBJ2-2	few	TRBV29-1	CSTLAGNTGELFF	TGCAGCACCCTAGCGGGTAACACCGGGGAGCTGTTTTTT
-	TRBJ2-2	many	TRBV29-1	CSGGLRTGELFF	TGCAGCGGGGGATTGAGGACCGGGGAGCTGTTTTTT
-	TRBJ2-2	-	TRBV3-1	CASSQWGGSTNTGELFF	TGTGCCAGCAGCCAATGGGGCGGTTCGACGAACACCGGGGAGCTGTTTTTT
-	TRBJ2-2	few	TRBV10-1	CASSALGIGTGELFF	TGCGCCAGCAGCGCCCTCGGGATCGGCACCGGGGAGCTGTTTTTT
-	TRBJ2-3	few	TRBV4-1	CASSQFLAGTDTQYF	TGCGCCAGCAGCCAATTCCTAGCTGGCACAGATACGCAGTATTTT
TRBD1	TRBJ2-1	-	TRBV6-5	CASSYSGQGPHEQFF	TGTGCCAGCAGTTACTCGGGACAGGGTCCCCATGAGCAGTTCTTC
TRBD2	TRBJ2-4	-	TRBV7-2	CASSSRTSSIQYF	TGTGCCAGCAGCTCTCGGACTAGCTCAATTCAGTACTTC
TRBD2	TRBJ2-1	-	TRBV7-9	CASSLGSSGMGEQFF	TGTGCCAGCAGCTTAGGTTCTAGCGGGATGGGTGAGCAGTTCTTC
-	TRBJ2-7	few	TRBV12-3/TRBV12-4	CANPYEQYF	TGTGCCAACCCCTACGAGCAGTACTTC
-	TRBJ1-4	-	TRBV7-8	CASSLRGKNPTNEKLFF	TGTGCCAGCAGCTTACGGGGAAAGAATCCAACTAATGAAAAACTGTTTTTT
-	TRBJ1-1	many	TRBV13	CASSLVPTEAFF	TGTGCCAGCAGCTTAGTGCCCACTGAAGCTTTCTTT